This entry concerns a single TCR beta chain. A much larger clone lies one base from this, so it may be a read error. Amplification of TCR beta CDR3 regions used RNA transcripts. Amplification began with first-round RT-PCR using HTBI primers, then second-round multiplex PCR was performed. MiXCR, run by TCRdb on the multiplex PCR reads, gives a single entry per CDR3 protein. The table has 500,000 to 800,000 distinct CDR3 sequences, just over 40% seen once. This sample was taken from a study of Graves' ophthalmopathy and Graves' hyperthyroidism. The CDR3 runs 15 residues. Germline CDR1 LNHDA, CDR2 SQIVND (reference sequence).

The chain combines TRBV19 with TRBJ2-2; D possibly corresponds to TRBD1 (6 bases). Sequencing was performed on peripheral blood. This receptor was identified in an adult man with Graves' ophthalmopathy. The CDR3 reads CASSTQGKNTGELLF. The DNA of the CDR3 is TGTGCCAGTAGTACCCAGGGGAAGAACACCGGGGAGCTGCTTTTT.